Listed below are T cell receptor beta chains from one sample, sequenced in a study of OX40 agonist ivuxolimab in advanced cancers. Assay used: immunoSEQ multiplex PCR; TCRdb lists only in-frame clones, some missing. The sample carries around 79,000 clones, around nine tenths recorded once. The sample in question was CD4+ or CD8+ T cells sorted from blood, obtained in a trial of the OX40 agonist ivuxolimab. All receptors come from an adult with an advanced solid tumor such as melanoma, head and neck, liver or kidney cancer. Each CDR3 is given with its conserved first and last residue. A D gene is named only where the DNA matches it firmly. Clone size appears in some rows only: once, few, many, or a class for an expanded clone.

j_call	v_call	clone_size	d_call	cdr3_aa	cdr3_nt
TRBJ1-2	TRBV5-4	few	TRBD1	CASSITGGGGYTF	TGTGCCAGCAGCATTACAGGGGGCGGTGGCTACACCTTC
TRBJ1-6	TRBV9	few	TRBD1	CASSVSMGQGNSPLHF	TGTGCCAGCAGCGTTAGTATGGGACAGGGTAATTCACCCCTCCACTTT
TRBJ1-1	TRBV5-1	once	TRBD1	CASSLSVPTGGTEAFF	TGCGCCAGCAGCTTGTCAGTGCCGACAGGGGGCACTGAAGCTTTCTTT
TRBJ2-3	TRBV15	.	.	CATSRKQGSSTDTQYF	TGTGCCACCAGCAGAAAACAGGGCTCAAGCACAGATACGCAGTATTTT
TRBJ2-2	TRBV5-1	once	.	CASSLEGSPNTGELFF	TGCGCCAGCAGCTTGGAAGGGTCCCCGAACACCGGGGAGCTGTTTTTT
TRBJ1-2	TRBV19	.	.	CASSMGRSNYGYTF	TGTGCCAGTAGTATGGGGAGGTCTAACTATGGCTACACCTTC
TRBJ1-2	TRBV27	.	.	CASSRQTENYGYTF	TGTGCCAGCAGCCGACAGACTGAGAACTATGGCTACACCTTC
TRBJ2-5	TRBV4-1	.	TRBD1	CASSQDRGQALQYGETQYF	TGCGCCAGCAGCCAAGATCGGGGACAGGCCCTTCAATATGGGGAGACCCAGTACTTC
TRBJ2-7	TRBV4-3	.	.	CASSQPEGTRYEQYF	TGCGCCAGCAGCCAGCCCGAGGGCACGAGATACGAGCAGTACTTC
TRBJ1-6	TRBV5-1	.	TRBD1	CASSTRDSLNNSPLHF	TGCGCCAGCAGCACCCGGGACAGTCTTAATAATTCACCCCTCCACTTT
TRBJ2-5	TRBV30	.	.	CAWSRKGSYQETQYF	TGTGCCTGGAGTAGAAAGGGCAGCTACCAAGAGACCCAGTACTTC
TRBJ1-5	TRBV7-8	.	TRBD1	CASSSQGGVSNQPQHF	TGTGCCAGCAGCTCACAGGGGGGGGTTAGCAATCAGCCCCAGCATTTT
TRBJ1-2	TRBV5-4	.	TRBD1	CASTVTGANYGYTF	TGTGCCAGCACCGTGACAGGGGCAAACTATGGCTACACCTTC
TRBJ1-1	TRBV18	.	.	CASSPLRGETEAFF	TGTGCCAGCTCACCGCTCAGGGGTGAGACTGAAGCTTTCTTT
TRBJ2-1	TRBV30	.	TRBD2	CAWSASGNEQFF	TGTGCCTGGAGCGCTAGCGGAAATGAGCAGTTCTTC
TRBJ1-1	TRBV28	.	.	CASSSRIGTEAFF	TGTGCCAGCAGTTCCCGAATTGGAACTGAAGCTTTCTTT
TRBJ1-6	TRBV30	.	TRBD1	CASGQTNSPLHF	TGTGCCTCGGGACAGACAAATTCACCCCTCCACTTT
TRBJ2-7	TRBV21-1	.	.	CASSKVHEQYF	TGTGCCAGCAGCAAGGTCCACGAGCAGTACTTC
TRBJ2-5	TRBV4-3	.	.	CASSQDQTRFETQYF	TGCGCCAGCAGCCAAGATCAGACCCGCTTCGAGACCCAGTACTTC
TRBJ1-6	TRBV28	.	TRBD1	CASKTGEDNSPLHF	TGTGCCAGCAAGACAGGGGAGGATAATTCACCCCTCCACTTT
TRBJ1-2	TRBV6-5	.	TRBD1	CASSYPGTGGFYGYTF	TGTGCCAGCAGTTACCCCGGGACAGGGGGCTTCTATGGCTACACCTTC
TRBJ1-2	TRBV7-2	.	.	CASTLTAIWGYTF	TGTGCCAGCACCTTGACAGCCATCTGGGGCTACACCTTC
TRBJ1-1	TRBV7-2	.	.	CASSSSPGNTEAFF	TGTGCCAGCAGCTCGAGTCCAGGGAACACTGAAGCTTTCTTT
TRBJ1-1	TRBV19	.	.	CASSMTQGTEAFF	TGTGCCAGTAGTATGACCCAAGGGACTGAAGCTTTCTTT
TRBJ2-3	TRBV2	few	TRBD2	CATSGTTTDTQYF	TGTGCCACCTCCGGGACTACCACAGATACGCAGTATTTT
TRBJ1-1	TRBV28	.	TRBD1	CASSPGQAVRAFF	TGTGCCAGCAGTCCAGGACAGGCCGTGCGGGCTTTCTTT
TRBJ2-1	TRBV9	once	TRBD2	CASSVEKRESGEQFF	TGTGCCAGCAGCGTAGAGAAGCGGGAGTCGGGCGAGCAGTTCTTC
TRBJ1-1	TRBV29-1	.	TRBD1	CSAYRGPYTEAFF	TGCAGCGCCTACAGGGGGCCCTACACTGAAGCTTTCTTT
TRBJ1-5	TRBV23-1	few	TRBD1	CASRNRGPNQPQHF	TGCGCCAGCCGCAACAGGGGGCCCAATCAGCCCCAGCATTTT
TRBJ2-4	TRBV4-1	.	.	CASSHPWGSRGAKNIQYF	TGCGCCAGCAGCCACCCCTGGGGGAGTCGGGGAGCCAAAAACATTCAGTACTTC